This T cell receptor (beta chain) was captured in a study of OX40 agonist ivuxolimab in advanced cancers. This clone was found a few times. The data were produced by immunoSEQ multiplex PCR, yet TCRdb's version contains in-frame clones alone and is incomplete. The data show about 36,000 clones, with 74% seen just once and approximately 17% held by the top ten. The CDR3 covers 12 residues. The V gene lost 7 bases and the J gene lost 2 bases, with 9 bases spanning the gap. Per germline, CDR1 SNHLY and CDR2 FYNNEI. The TCR sequence derives from an adult with an advanced solid tumor such as melanoma, head and neck, liver or kidney cancer. J is TRBJ2-7 and V is TRBV2; D remains unclear. This specimen consisted of CD4+ or CD8+ T cells sorted from blood, obtained in a trial of the OX40 agonist ivuxolimab. The CDR3 protein is CASTQYTYEQYF. CDR3 nucleotide sequence: TGTGCCAGCACCCAGTACACCTACGAGCAGTACTTC. The variable domain in full, completed from reference TRBV2 and TRBJ2-7, reads EPEVTQTPSHQVTQMGQEVILRCVPISNHLYFYWYRQILGQKVEFLVSFYNNEISEKSEIFDDQFSVERPDGSNFTLKIRSTKLEDSAMYFCASTQYTYEQYFGPGTRLTVT.